These 19 T cell receptor beta chains share one sample of origin, sequenced in a study of T-cell memory formation after mild COVID-19. TCRdb reanalysed the 5' RACE reads using MiXCR and keeps one entry per CDR3 protein. This table holds about 470,000 distinct CDR3 sequences, around a quarter found once. Sequencing was done on a sample of PBMCs or a T cell subset sorted from them (not recorded which). These receptors originate from an adult woman who had mild COVID-19 (a few samples of this study predate the infection). Cell type and time point are not known.

The chain joins TRBV12-3 or TRBV12-4 to TRBJ2-2; 7 positions agree with TRBD1. Trimming removed 6 bases from V and 4 bases from J; junction bases left unmatched: 8. This CDR3 region has 15 residues. The CDR3 sequence: CASSLTGTATGELFF. In DNA form, the CDR3 reads TGTGCCAGCAGCCTAACCGGGACAGCCACCGGGGAGCTGTTTTTT.

The V call is TRBV5-1, the J call TRBJ2-5; D is perhaps TRBD1 (5 bases). Germline CDR1 is SGHRS and CDR2 is YFSETQ. The CDR3 covers 14 residues. Trimming shortened V by 0 bases and J by 5 bases, and 11 bases separated the two germline ends. CDR3 coding DNA: TGCGCCAGCAGCTTGGGTCAGGGTATGGAGACCCAGTACTTC. It translates to CASSLGQGMETQYF.

This clonotype appeared a few times. The CDR3 is CATVAGWYEQFF. The DNA of the CDR3 is TGTGCCACCGTGGCGGGCTGGTATGAGCAGTTCTTC. The rearrangement links TRBV7-2 to TRBJ2-1; D is perhaps TRBD2 (5 bases). V gave up 10 bases and J gave up 8 bases, with 15 bases separating them. The CDR3 is 12 residues long. The V gene's germline CDR1 is SGHTA and CDR2 FQGNSA.

In this sample, this clonotype turned up a few times. The chain combines TRBV6-5 with TRBJ2-2; tentatively, D is TRBD1 (5 bases). Germline values: CDR1 MNHEY, CDR2 SVGAGI. The CDR3 is 13 amino acids. The V end was cut by 3 bases, the J end by 7 bases, with 9 bases between. Here the CDR3 DNA reads TGTGCCAGCAGTTATGCAGGGTTCGGGGAGCTGTTTTTT. It is translated as CASSYAGFGELFF.

V gene TRBV5-5 combines with J gene TRBJ2-6; TRBD2 matches at 10 bases. Per germline, CDR1 SGHKS and CDR2 YYEKEE (reference sequence). The J segment lost 0 bases and the V segment lost 2 bases, leaving 5 bases of the junction unmatched. This CDR3 comprises 18 residues. The CDR3: CASSFGTSVYSGANVLTF. The CDR3 nucleotides are TGTGCCAGCAGCTTCGGGACTAGCGTATACTCTGGGGCCAACGTCCTGACTTTC. Full variable domain (rest looked up from reference TRBV5-5 and TRBJ2-6): DAGVTQSPTHLIKTRGQQVTLRCSPISGHKSVSWYQQVLGQGPQFIFQYYEKEERGRGNFPDRFSARQFPNYSSELNVNALLLGDSALYLCASSFGTSVYSGANVLTFGAGSRLTVL.

The rearrangement uses TRBV29-1 and TRBJ1-4; no firm D call. Trimming removed 7 bases from V and 8 bases from J, with 11 bases in between. The germline V gene encodes CDR1 SQVTM and CDR2 ANQGSEA. The CDR3 length is 11 residues. The CDR3 here is CSGLVGEKLFF. In nucleotides, the CDR3 is TGCAGCGGCCTGGTCGGCGAAAAACTGTTTTTT.

This clonotype was observed a handful of times. V gene TRBV5-5 combines with J gene TRBJ2-7; 7 nucleotides line up with TRBD1. The CDR3 is 14 amino acids. V lost 0 bases, J lost 4 bases, and 4 bases stayed unmatched. From germline, CDR1 is SGHKS and CDR2 YYEKEE (reference sequence). CDR3 loop: CASSLGGGLYEQYF. CDR3 in DNA: TGTGCCAGCAGCTTGGGAGGGGGCTTATACGAGCAGTACTTC.

CDR3 amino acids: CASKSDRAKETQYF. CDR3 coding DNA: TGTGCCAGCAAATCCGACAGGGCGAAAGAGACCCAGTACTTC. The chain is built from TRBV7-2 and TRBJ2-5; the match to TRBD1 covers 7 bases. The V gene's germline CDR1 is SGHTA and CDR2 FQGNSA. CDR3 length: 14 residues. V shed 7 bases and J 3 bases; nucleotides not matched to a gene: 8.

The chain is built from TRBV4-1 and TRBJ2-7; 10 positions agree with TRBD2. The CDR3 extends over 17 amino acids. V was pared by 3 bases and J by 0 bases, with 8 bases of the junction left unmatched. Germline CDR1 is MGHRA and CDR2 is YSYEKL. CDR3 DNA sequence: TGCGCCAGCAGCCATATAGCGGGGGGACAAATCTCCTACGAGCAGTACTTC. It encodes CASSHIAGGQISYEQYF.

This clonotype was detected ten times or more. The chain joins TRBV12-3 or TRBV12-4 to TRBJ2-4, with D unclear. V lost 1 base to trimming and J lost 0 bases, with 7 bases between them. CDR3 length: 15 residues. The CDR3 loop is CASSLGGVAKNIQYF. The DNA for the CDR3 is TGTGCCAGCAGTTTAGGAGGAGTAGCCAAAAACATTCAGTACTTC.

This clonotype came up a few times. The V gene is TRBV7-8, the J gene TRBJ2-5, with D perhaps TRBD1 (5 bases). V lost 7 bases and J lost 5, with 23 bases in between. Per the germline V gene, CDR1 is SGHVS and CDR2 is FQNEAQ. This CDR3 region has 16 residues. The chain's CDR3 is CASTKSVTGGRETQYF. CDR3 in DNA: TGTGCCAGCACCAAAAGCGTCACAGGCGGCCGGGAGACCCAGTACTTC.

The CDR3 reads CATSDFRLGDTQYF. CDR3 DNA sequence: TGTGCCACCAGTGATTTTCGACTGGGAGATACGCAGTATTTT. The chain combines TRBV24-1 with TRBJ2-3; D uncertain. Germline V gene data show CDR1 as KGHDR and CDR2 as SFDVKD. The CDR3 totals 14 residues. V lost 1 base and J lost 5, with 9 bases in between.

In its sample, this clonotype was seen a few times. The rearrangement links TRBV7-6 to TRBJ2-7, with 10 bases aligning to TRBD1. V gave up 4 bases and J gave up 5 bases; unmatched junction bases: 2. The germline gives CDR1 SGHVS, CDR2 FNYEAQ. The CDR3 covers 13 residues. The CDR3 bases are TGTGCCAGCAGCTGGGACAGGGGAGACGAGCAGTACTTC. Residues: CASSWDRGDEQYF.

The chain has TRBV20-1 and TRBJ2-7, with TRBD2 matching over 10 bases. The germline V gene has CDR1 DFQATT and CDR2 SNEGSKA (reference sequence). This CDR3 region has 15 residues. V lost 1 base and J lost 3; bases outside the gene matches: 6. CDR3: CSARVAGGFGYEQYF. In DNA form, the CDR3 reads TGCAGTGCTAGAGTAGCGGGGGGATTTGGCTACGAGCAGTACTTC.

The chain has TRBV7-8 and TRBJ2-1, with D possibly matching TRBD2 (5 bases). V lost 8 bases, J lost 7 bases, and 15 bases lay in between. This CDR3 region has 13 residues. CDR1 is SGHVS and CDR2 is FQNEAQ in the germline V gene. CDR3 sequence: CASQEVSRNEQFF. The CDR3 DNA follows: TGTGCCAGCCAGGAGGTCTCTCGAAATGAGCAGTTCTTC.

The rearrangement joins TRBV20-1 to TRBJ2-1; TRBD2 aligns across 10 bases. CDR3 size: 15 residues. Germline V gene sequence: CDR1 DFQATT, CDR2 SNEGSKA (reference sequence). After removal of 2 bases from V and 10 bases from J, the junction contained 11 bases not matched to a gene. The CDR3 here is CSARRSGLASREQFF. The CDR3 region has the DNA TGCAGTGCTAGAAGATCGGGACTAGCGTCGCGAGAGCAGTTCTTC.

The chain is built from TRBV20-1 and TRBJ2-1, with D perhaps TRBD2 (5 bases). This CDR3 is built from 14 residues. V dropped 5 bases and J dropped 6 bases, with 17 bases sitting between them. Germline CDR1 reads DFQATT; CDR2 reads SNEGSKA (reference sequence). CDR3 bases: TGCAGTGCTGGACCGGGGAGCGGCGCCAATGAGCAGTTCTTC. Protein: CSAGPGSGANEQFF.

This clonotype was picked up a small number of times. The chain recombines TRBV5-1 with TRBJ1-1; 8 bases are a match to TRBD1. J gave up 4 bases and V 1 base, and 6 bases lay outside the gene matches. Germline V lookup: CDR1 SGHRS, CDR2 YFSETQ. This CDR3 has 15 amino acids. This chain's CDR3 is CASSLLGTGGTEAFF. The CDR3 DNA sequence: TGCGCCAGCAGCTTGCTAGGTACAGGGGGCACTGAAGCTTTCTTT.

This clonotype was counted only a few times. The V gene is TRBV5-4, the J gene TRBJ2-2; D gene ambiguous. CDR3 length equals 14 residues. Trimming removed 1 base from V and 0 bases from J, with 4 bases in between. Germline CDR1 reads SGHNT; CDR2 reads YYREEE (reference sequence). The CDR3 sequence: CASSLTTNTGELFF. In DNA form, the CDR3 reads TGTGCCAGCAGCTTGACAACGAACACCGGGGAGCTGTTTTTT.